One and the same sample provided the 10 T cell receptor beta chains below, sequenced in a study of technical replicates of blood from a few donors. Method: immunoSEQ multiplex PCR; TCRdb's copy keeps in-frame clones and lacks some. The table has roughly 40,000 clones, roughly 96% seen once. The sample taken for sequencing was T cells isolated from PBMCs. These receptors were obtained from a human donor in good health.

The V call is TRBV7-9, the J call TRBJ2-7; weak D call: TRBD2 (5 bases). CDR1 and CDR2 from the germline V gene are SEHNR and FQNEAQ (reference sequence). The CDR3 is made up of 16 amino acids. V lost 7 bases, J lost 0 bases, and 19 bases lay in between. Here the CDR3 DNA reads TGTGCCAGCACTGCCGGTGCTAGCCTAAGCTCCTACGAGCAGTACTTC. As protein: CASTAGASLSSYEQYF.

CDR3 DNA: TGTGCCAGCAGTGGAGCGGGTACCACAGATACGCAGTATTTT. It codes for CASSGAGTTDTQYF. The gene calls are TRBV28 and TRBJ2-3; possibly TRBD2 for D (6 bases). V was shortened by 5 bases and J by 2 bases, with 11 bases between the two germline ends. Germline V CDR1 and CDR2: MDHEN, SYDVKM. The CDR3 contains 14 residues. The whole variable domain, remainder taken from reference TRBV28 and TRBJ2-3, is DVKVTQSSRYLVKRTGEKVFLECVQDMDHENMFWYRQDPGLGLRLIYFSYDVKMKEKGDIPEGYSVSREKKERFSLILESASTNQTSMYLCASSGAGTTDTQYFGPGTRLTVL.

V is TRBV6-5 and J is TRBJ1-3, with TRBD1 matching over 8 bases. Germline V gene sequence: CDR1 MNHEY, CDR2 SVGAGI. V dropped 5 bases and J dropped 3; count of bases not matched to a gene: 3. The CDR3 totals 14 residues. The CDR3 here is CASSPGTGGNTIYF. CDR3 DNA sequence: TGTGCCAGCAGTCCCGGGACAGGTGGAAACACCATATATTTT.

This chain connects TRBV6-1 to TRBJ2-2; TRBD1 might be the D (6 bases). The CDR3 runs 15 residues. Germline values: CDR1 MNHNS, CDR2 SASEGT. Trimming stripped 5 bases from V and 5 bases from J, with 15 bases between. In DNA, the CDR3 is TGTGCCAGCAGTCCCAAGGTGGGGGCTACCGGGGAGCTGTTTTTT. It is translated as CASSPKVGATGELFF.

The V and J genes are TRBV27 and TRBJ1-4, with TRBD1 identical over 10 bases. Trimming cost V 4 bases and J 8 bases; bases outside gene matches: 4. CDR1 and CDR2 (germline): MNHEY, SMNVEV (reference sequence). The CDR3 loop spans 14 amino acids. This chain's CDR3 is CASSWGQGREKLFF. The CDR3, as DNA: TGTGCCAGCAGTTGGGGACAGGGGAGGGAAAAACTGTTTTTT.

This chain connects TRBV13 to TRBJ2-7; D gene unclear. This CDR3 has 13 amino acids. Trimming shortened V by 5 bases and J by 2 bases, and 10 bases separated the two germline ends. CDR1 is PRHDT, CDR2 FYEKMQ, per germline (reference sequence). The chain's CDR3 is CASSLAVTYEQYF. The CDR3 coding sequence is TGTGCCAGCAGCCTCGCAGTGACCTACGAGCAGTACTTC.

V gene TRBV5-1 combines with J gene TRBJ2-7, with 7 bases matching TRBD1. Germline CDR1 reads SGHRS; CDR2 reads YFSETQ. V lost 4 bases, J lost 2 bases, and 3 bases stayed unmatched. This CDR3 is 13 amino acids long. The CDR3 nucleotides read TGCGCCAGCAGCCATGGGACAGCCTACGAGCAGTACTTC. Encoded protein: CASSHGTAYEQYF.

V is TRBV27 and J is TRBJ2-7; D gene unclear. V shed 6 bases and J shed 3 bases, with 12 bases lying between them. CDR3 length: 13 residues. Looked up from germline, CDR1 is MNHEY and CDR2 is SMNVEV (reference sequence). The CDR3, as DNA: TGTGCCAGCAGCCCCAGGCATGGCTACGAGCAGTACTTC. Its translation is CASSPRHGYEQYF.

The chain carries TRBV10-3 and TRBJ2-7; tentatively, D is TRBD2 (5 bases). V dropped 2 bases and J dropped 4 bases, with 21 bases sitting between them. Germline values: CDR1 ENHRY, CDR2 SYGVKD. The CDR3 is 17 amino acids. As DNA, the CDR3 is TGTGCCATCAGTGAGCCGAGGGCAGGAAGGTTGGAATACGAGCAGTACTTC. This encodes CAISEPRAGRLEYEQYF.

The gene calls are TRBV25-1 and TRBJ2-7; no reliable D call. V lost 1 base and J 1 base, leaving 11 bases between the germline ends. CDR3 length equals 15 residues. Germline-derived CDR1 and CDR2 are MGHDK and SYGVNS. The CDR3 DNA follows: TGTGCCAGCAGTGAATCCAGGAAGCCTTCCTACGAGCAGTACTTC. This sequence encodes CASSESRKPSYEQYF.